This TCR beta chain is from a study of radiation and T cells in renal cell carcinoma. Generated by immunoSEQ multiplex PCR, the TCRdb table keeps only in-frame clones and is missing some. The table lists around 170,000 clones, around 89% of them singletons, with about 11% in the top ten. The CDR3 has 13 residues. V was pared by 6 bases and J by 3 bases, with 9 bases between. The V gene's germline CDR1 is SGHDN and CDR2 FVKESK. Time point meaning: blood 4 weeks post-SBRT, at nephrectomy. The treatment here: 15 Gy SBRT to primary tumor, nephrectomy 4 weeks later. This specimen consisted of blood, obtained from a patient whose treatment included radiotherapy and nephrectomy. V is TRBV14 and J is TRBJ1-5; D perhaps matches TRBD1 (5 bases). The sequence was collected from a woman between 45 and 60 years old with renal cell carcinoma. CDR3 amino acids: CASSDSLNQPQHF. The CDR3 DNA sequence: TGTGCCAGCAGTGACAGTCTCAATCAGCCCCAGCATTTT.